These 17 T cell receptor beta chains share one sample of origin, sequenced in a study of cytomegalovirus exposure and HLA in healthy donors. The PCR employed 60 Vbeta primers together with 13 Jbeta primers. TCRdb's copy holds only in-frame clones and misses some; the assay was immunoSEQ multiplex PCR. This table holds around 140,000 clones, about 75% found once. The specimen sequenced was PBMCs. These receptors originate from a man in his thirties or forties in good health and CMV-seronegative.

V and J are TRBV11-2 and TRBJ2-7; TRBD2 matches 10 bases. Germline CDR1 reads SGHAT; CDR2 reads FQNNGV. The CDR3 consists of 15 residues. J gave up 3 bases and V 5 bases, and 7 bases lay outside the gene matches. This CDR3 reads CASSQILAGDYEQYF. In nucleotides, the CDR3 is TGTGCCAGCAGCCAAATCCTAGCGGGAGACTACGAGCAGTACTTC.

The chain's CDR3 is CASSGTSVSTDTQYF. CDR3 bases: TGTGCCAGCAGCGGGACTAGCGTAAGCACAGATACGCAGTATTTT. The chain recombines TRBV9 with TRBJ2-3, with 9 bases that match TRBD2. Germline V gene data show CDR1 as SGDLS and CDR2 as YYNGEE. The CDR3 has 15 residues. The V segment lost 3 bases and the J segment 0 bases; nucleotides outside the gene matches: 2.

This clone was recorded once. The chain links TRBV28 to TRBJ2-1; D is unresolved. The CDR3 spans 11 residues. Germline CDR1 reads MDHEN; CDR2 reads SYDVKM. V gave up 7 bases and J gave up 9 bases, with 10 bases separating them. For the CDR3, the DNA is TGTGCCAGCACTAGTAACGGTGAGCAGTTCTTC. It translates to CASTSNGEQFF.

The CDR3: CASSPPTGFNEQFF. In nucleotides, the CDR3 is TGTGCCAGCAGTCCACCGACAGGGTTTAATGAGCAGTTCTTC. J is TRBJ2-1 and V is TRBV27; 7 bases agree with TRBD1. V was pared by 5 bases and J by 7 bases, with 8 bases of the junction left unmatched. The CDR3 consists of 14 residues. Germline lookup yields CDR1 MNHEY and CDR2 SMNVEV (reference sequence).

The chain couples TRBV5-6 to TRBJ2-5, with 10 bases identical to TRBD1. Near its end, the DNA agrees better with TRBJ2-7, so the J call may be wrong. Germline V CDR1 and CDR2: SGHDT, YYEEEE. The CDR3 length is 16 residues. CDR3: CASSGRTGGTSYEQYF. In DNA form, the CDR3 reads TGTGCCAGCAGCGGGAGGACAGGGGGGACTTCCTACGAGCAGTACTTC.

This clone was observed once. The chain links TRBV18 to TRBJ2-3; D uncertain. Germline V gene sequence: CDR1 KGHSH, CDR2 LQKENI. The CDR3 loop spans 14 amino acids. V dropped 2 bases and J dropped 0 bases, with 6 bases sitting between them. The CDR3 region is CASSPSSSTDTQYF. Written as DNA, the CDR3 is TGTGCCAGCTCACCAAGCTCCAGCACAGATACGCAGTATTTT.

The chain joins TRBV4-1 to TRBJ2-3, with a weak D call TRBD1 (8 bases). The CDR3 covers 17 residues. Trimming removed 4 bases from V and 4 bases from J, with 21 bases in between. The germline gives CDR1 MGHRA, CDR2 YSYEKL. CDR3 loop: CASSLQGAGALADTQYF. CDR3 nucleotide sequence: TGCGCCAGCAGCCTTCAGGGGGCGGGAGCCCTGGCAGATACGCAGTATTTT.

J is TRBJ1-2 and V is TRBV27, with D perhaps matching TRBD1 (5 bases). The CDR3 loop spans 15 amino acids. Germline assignment: CDR1 MNHEY and CDR2 SMNVEV (reference sequence). V lost 0 bases and J 4 bases, leaving 12 bases between the germline ends. The CDR3 nucleotides are TGTGCCAGCAGTTTATCGCCCCAGGGAGGCTATGGCTACACCTTC. It codes for CASSLSPQGGYGYTF.

This sequence joins TRBV9 and TRBJ1-2; 8 nucleotides agree with TRBD1. The CDR3 runs to 15 residues. After removal of 0 bases from V and 8 bases from J, the junction contained 9 bases not matched to a gene. Germline V gene sequence: CDR1 SGDLS, CDR2 YYNGEE. CDR3 residues: CASSVEPDRGYGYTF. CDR3 nucleotides: TGTGCCAGCAGCGTAGAGCCCGACAGGGGATACGGCTACACCTTC.

The V gene is TRBV28, the J gene TRBJ1-5, with 7 bases that match TRBD1. CDR1 and CDR2 (germline): MDHEN, SYDVKM. Trimming at V came to 3 bases and at J to 8 bases, leaving 7 bases not matched to a gene. The CDR3 contains 14 residues. CDR3 sequence: CASSLRGHREPQHF. The CDR3 nucleotides are TGTGCCAGCAGTTTGAGGGGGCATAGAGAGCCCCAGCATTTT.

The chain links TRBV19 to TRBJ2-1; TRBD2 matches 9 bases. CDR1 and CDR2 (germline): LNHDA, SQIVND (reference sequence). V shed 4 bases and J 9 bases; nucleotides not matched to a gene: 13. The CDR3 sequence is 16 residues long. The CDR3 is CASSSRAAGGLVEQFF. In nucleotides, the CDR3 is TGTGCCAGTAGTAGCCGAGCGGCGGGGGGGCTCGTTGAGCAGTTCTTC.

This chain joins TRBV2 and TRBJ2-2; TRBD2 might be the D (6 bases). The CDR3 is made up of 13 amino acids. Germline-derived CDR1 and CDR2 are SNHLY and FYNNEI. Between the trimmed V and J ends, which lost 11 bases and 1 base, there was a span of 11 bases. The CDR3 DNA follows: TGTGCCTCTGCGGGGAAGAACACCGGGGAGCTGTTTTTT. This encodes CASAGKNTGELFF.

The chain links TRBV6-1 to TRBJ2-3; D is unresolved. The CDR3 runs to 15 residues. The ends were cut back, 6 bases at V and 0 bases at J, with 13 bases in the middle. Germline CDR1 is MNHNS and CDR2 is SASEGT. The CDR3 nucleotides are TGTGCCAGCAGCTCAAAGGCGGTAAGCACAGATACGCAGTATTTT. Protein: CASSSKAVSTDTQYF.

The CDR3: CASRGSYNEQFF. DNA of the CDR3: TGTGCCAGCAGGGGGAGTTACAATGAGCAGTTCTTC. The chain uses TRBV27 and TRBJ2-1; TRBD2 might be the D (5 bases). Trimming took 6 bases from V and 4 from J, leaving 7 bases between them. Germline CDR1 reads MNHEY; CDR2 reads SMNVEV (reference sequence). The CDR3 contains 12 residues.

The chain carries TRBV27 and TRBJ2-1; unclear D gene. V dropped 3 bases and J dropped 6 bases, with 12 bases sitting between them. The germline V gene has CDR1 MNHEY and CDR2 SMNVEV (reference sequence). The CDR3 loop spans 14 amino acids. The CDR3 region has the DNA TGTGCCAGCAGTTTTCCGGAGTCTCCCAATGAGCAGTTCTTC. It codes for CASSFPESPNEQFF.

The chain has TRBV2 and TRBJ2-7, with D maybe TRBD1 (6 bases). The CDR3 is made up of 17 amino acids. Trimming took 8 bases from V and 0 from J, leaving 23 bases between them. Per germline, CDR1 SNHLY and CDR2 FYNNEI. CDR3 nucleotide sequence: TGTGCCAGCGGGGTAAGGCCCTACAGGGACCCCTCCTACGAGCAGTACTTC. Translating it yields CASGVRPYRDPSYEQYF.

The CDR3 spells CAWSRGTGKYEQYF. CDR3 nucleotide sequence: TGTGCCTGGAGTCGGGGGACAGGGAAATACGAGCAGTACTTC. V is TRBV30 and J is TRBJ2-7; 9 bases line up with TRBD1. Germline-derived CDR1 and CDR2 are GTSNPN and SVGIG (reference sequence). This CDR3 has 14 residues. The V segment lost 2 bases and the J segment 4 bases; nucleotides outside the gene matches: 6.